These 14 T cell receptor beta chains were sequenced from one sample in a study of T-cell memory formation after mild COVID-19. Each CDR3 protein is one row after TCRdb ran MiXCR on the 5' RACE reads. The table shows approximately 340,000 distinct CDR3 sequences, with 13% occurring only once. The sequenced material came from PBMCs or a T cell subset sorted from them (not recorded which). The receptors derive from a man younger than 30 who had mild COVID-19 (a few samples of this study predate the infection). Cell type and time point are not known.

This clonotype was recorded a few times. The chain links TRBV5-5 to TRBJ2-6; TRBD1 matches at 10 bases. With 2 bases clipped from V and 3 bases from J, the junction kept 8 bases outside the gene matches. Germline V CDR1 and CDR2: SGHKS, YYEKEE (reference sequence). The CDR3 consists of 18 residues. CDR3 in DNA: TGTGCCAGCAGCTTCGGGACAGGGGAAGTAAGTGGGGCCAACGTCCTGACTTTC. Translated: CASSFGTGEVSGANVLTF. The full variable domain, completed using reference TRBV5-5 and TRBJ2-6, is DAGVTQSPTHLIKTRGQQVTLRCSPISGHKSVSWYQQVLGQGPQFIFQYYEKEERGRGNFPDRFSARQFPNYSSELNVNALLLGDSALYLCASSFGTGEVSGANVLTFGAGSRLTVL.

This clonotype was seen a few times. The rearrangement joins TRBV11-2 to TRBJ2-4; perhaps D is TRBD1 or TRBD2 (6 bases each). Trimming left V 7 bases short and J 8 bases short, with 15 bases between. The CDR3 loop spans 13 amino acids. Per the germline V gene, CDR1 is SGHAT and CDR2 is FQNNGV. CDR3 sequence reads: CASIGGHSDIQYF. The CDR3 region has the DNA TGTGCCAGCATAGGGGGGCATTCCGACATTCAGTACTTC.

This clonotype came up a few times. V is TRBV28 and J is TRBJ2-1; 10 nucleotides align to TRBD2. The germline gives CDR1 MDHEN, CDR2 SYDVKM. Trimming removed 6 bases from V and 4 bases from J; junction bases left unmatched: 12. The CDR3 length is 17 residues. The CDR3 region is CASSPISGGPTYNEQFF. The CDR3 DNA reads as TGTGCCAGCAGCCCAATTAGCGGGGGGCCTACTTACAATGAGCAGTTCTTC.

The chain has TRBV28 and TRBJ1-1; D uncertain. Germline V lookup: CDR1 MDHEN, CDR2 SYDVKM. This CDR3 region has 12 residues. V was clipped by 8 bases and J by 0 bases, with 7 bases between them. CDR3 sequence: CASLTLNTEAFF. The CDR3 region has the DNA TGTGCCAGCCTTACTCTGAACACTGAAGCTTTCTTT.

The CDR3, as DNA: TGCGCCAGTTTTAAGACAGGGATGGAAATCGGCTACACCTTC. The encoded protein is CASFKTGMEIGYTF. J is TRBJ1-2 and V is TRBV10-1, with 7 bases that match TRBD1. This CDR3 is 14 amino acids long. V shed 9 bases and J 8 bases; nucleotides not matched to a gene: 15. The V gene's germline CDR1 is WNHNN and CDR2 SYGVQD (reference sequence).

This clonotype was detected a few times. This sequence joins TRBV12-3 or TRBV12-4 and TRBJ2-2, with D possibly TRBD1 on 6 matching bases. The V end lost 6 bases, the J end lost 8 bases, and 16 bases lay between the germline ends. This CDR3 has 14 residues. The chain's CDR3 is CASRRSDSSGELFF. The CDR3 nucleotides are TGTGCCAGCAGACGGTCGGACAGCTCGGGGGAGCTGTTTTTT.

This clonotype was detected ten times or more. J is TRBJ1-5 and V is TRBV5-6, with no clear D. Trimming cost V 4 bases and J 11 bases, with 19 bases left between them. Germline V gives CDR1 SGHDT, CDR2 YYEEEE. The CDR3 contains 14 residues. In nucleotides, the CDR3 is TGTGCCAGCAGCCGGGTTGACGGCCAGGCGGCCCAGCATTTT. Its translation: CASSRVDGQAAQHF.

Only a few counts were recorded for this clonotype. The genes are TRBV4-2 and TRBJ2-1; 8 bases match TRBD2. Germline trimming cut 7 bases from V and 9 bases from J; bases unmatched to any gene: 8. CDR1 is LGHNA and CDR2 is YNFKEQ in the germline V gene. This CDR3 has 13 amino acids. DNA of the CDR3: TGTGCCAGCACCGGGACTAGGGTCGGTGAGCAGTTCTTC. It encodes CASTGTRVGEQFF.

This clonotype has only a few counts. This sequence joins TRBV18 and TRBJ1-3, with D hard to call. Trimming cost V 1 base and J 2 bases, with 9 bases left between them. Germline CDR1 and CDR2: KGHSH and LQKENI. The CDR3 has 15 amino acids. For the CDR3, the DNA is TGTGCCAGCTCACCACAGGCCCCACCTGGAAACACCATATATTTT. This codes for CASSPQAPPGNTIYF. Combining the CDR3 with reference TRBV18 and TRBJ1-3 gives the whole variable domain NAGVMQNPRHLVRRRGQEARLRCSPMKGHSHVYWYRQLPEEGLKFMVYLQKENIIDESGMPKERFSAEFPKEGPSILRIQQVVRGDSAAYFCASSPQAPPGNTIYFGEGSWLTVV.

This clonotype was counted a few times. CDR3 loop: CATQSTGNTEAFF. The CDR3 DNA is TGTGCCACCCAATCCACAGGGAACACTGAAGCTTTCTTT. The rearrangement uses TRBV15 and TRBJ1-1; TRBD1 might be the D (5 bases). Germline V lookup: CDR1 LNHNV, CDR2 YYDKDF (reference sequence). V was cut by 8 bases and J by 1 base, with 11 bases left in between. This CDR3 spans 13 amino acids.

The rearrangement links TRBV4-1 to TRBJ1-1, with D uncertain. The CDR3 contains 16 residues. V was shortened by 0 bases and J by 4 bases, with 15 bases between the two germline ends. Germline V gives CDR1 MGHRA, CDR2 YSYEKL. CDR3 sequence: CASSQDGSRGGTEAFF. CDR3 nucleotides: TGCGCCAGCAGCCAAGATGGTAGTCGGGGTGGCACTGAAGCTTTCTTT.

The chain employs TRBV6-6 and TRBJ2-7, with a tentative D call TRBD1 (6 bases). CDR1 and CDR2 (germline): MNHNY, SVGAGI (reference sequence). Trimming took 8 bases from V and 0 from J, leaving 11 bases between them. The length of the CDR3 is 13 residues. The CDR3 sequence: CASAGGNSYEQYF. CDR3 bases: TGTGCCAGCGCTGGGGGCAACTCCTACGAGCAGTACTTC.

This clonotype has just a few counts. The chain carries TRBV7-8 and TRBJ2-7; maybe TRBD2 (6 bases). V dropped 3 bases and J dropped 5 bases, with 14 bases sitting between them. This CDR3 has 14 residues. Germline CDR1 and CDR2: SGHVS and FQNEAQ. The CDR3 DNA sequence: TGTGCCAGCAGCTTCCGGAGGGGTGGCGACGAGCAGTACGTC. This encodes CASSFRRGGDEQYV.

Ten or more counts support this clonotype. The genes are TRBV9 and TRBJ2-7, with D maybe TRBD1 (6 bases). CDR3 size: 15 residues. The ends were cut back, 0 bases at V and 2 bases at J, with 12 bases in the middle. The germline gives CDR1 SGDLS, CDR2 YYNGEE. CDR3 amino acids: CASSVGGGPTYEQYF. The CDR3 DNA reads TGTGCCAGCAGCGTAGGAGGGGGACCGACCTACGAGCAGTACTTC.